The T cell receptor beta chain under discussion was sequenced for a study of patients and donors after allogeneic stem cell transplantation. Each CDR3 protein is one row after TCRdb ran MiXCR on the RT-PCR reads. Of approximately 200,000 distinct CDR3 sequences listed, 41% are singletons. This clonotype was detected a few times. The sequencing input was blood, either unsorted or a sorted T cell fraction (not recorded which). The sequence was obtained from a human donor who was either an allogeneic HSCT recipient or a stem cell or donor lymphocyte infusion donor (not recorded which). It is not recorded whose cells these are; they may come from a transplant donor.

The CDR3 nucleotides read TGCAGCGTAGGGGCCGGACAGGGGGCTTTCTATGGCTACACCTTC. Residues: CSVGAGQGAFYGYTF. The V and J genes are TRBV29-1 and TRBJ1-2, with TRBD1 matching 11 bases. With V trimmed by 6 bases and J by 4 bases, 10 bases remained unmatched. The CDR3 consists of 15 residues. The germline V gene encodes CDR1 SQVTM and CDR2 ANQGSEA.